The clone carrying this T cell receptor beta chain was detected only a few times. Antigen: not known. Produced via immunoSEQ multiplex PCR; TCRdb's table is partial and in-frame only. The top ten hold less than 2% of the sample, which has 120,000 or so clones, around 90% seen once. The entry originates in a study of T cell responses to AZD1222 COVID-19 vaccine. Points from the study as a whole: Spike-specific TCR breadth and depth both grew after two AZD1222 doses. The CD4 TCRs associated with vaccination extended across spike and predominated at 160-218 and 743-854. Most donors were white British, females outnumbered males, and clonal diversity was possibly underestimated.

Germline CDR1 reads LNHNV; CDR2 reads YYDKDF (reference sequence). CDR3 length equals 15 residues. V lost 4 bases and J 6 bases, leaving 16 bases between the germline ends. The genes are TRBV15 and TRBJ1-5; TRBD1 might be the D (5 bases). The source material was peripheral blood, sampled on day 0 of AZD1222 vaccination. The receptor was isolated from an adult in good health. Here the CDR3 DNA reads TGTGCCACCAGCAAAGGAATCGGGGGGAGTCAGCCCCAGCATTTT. It encodes CATSKGIGGSQPQHF.